This TCR beta chain was recorded in a study of cytomegalovirus exposure and HLA in healthy donors. A note on this clone: Antigen unknown.

General study points: According to the study, roughly 180 TCR beta chains were cytomegalovirus-associated.

The CDR3 covers 10 residues. The germline V gene has CDR1 ENHRY and CDR2 SYGVKD. Trimming shortened V by 8 bases and J by 4 bases, and 5 bases separated the two germline ends. The method was immunoSEQ multiplex PCR; TCRdb's version includes in-frame clones alone and lacks a portion of them. The table includes about 160,000 clones, nearly 90% detected once. The TCR comes from a woman aged 18-35 years in good health and CMV-seropositive. V and J are TRBV10-3 and TRBJ1-1; D remains unclear. Material: PBMCs. DNA for the CDR3: TGTGCCATCGGCACCACTGAAGCTTTCTTT. This codes for CAIGTTEAFF.